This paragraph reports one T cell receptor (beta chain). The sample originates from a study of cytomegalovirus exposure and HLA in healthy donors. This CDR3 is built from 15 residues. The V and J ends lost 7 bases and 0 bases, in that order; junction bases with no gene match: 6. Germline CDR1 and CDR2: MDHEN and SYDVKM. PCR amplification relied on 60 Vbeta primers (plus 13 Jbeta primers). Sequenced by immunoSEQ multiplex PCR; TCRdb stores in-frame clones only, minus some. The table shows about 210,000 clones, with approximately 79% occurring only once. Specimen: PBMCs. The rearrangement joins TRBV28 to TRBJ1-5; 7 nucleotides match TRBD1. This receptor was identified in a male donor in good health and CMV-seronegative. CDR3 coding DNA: TGTGCCAGCATAGGGGGACAGTATAGCAATCAGCCCCAGCATTTT. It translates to CASIGGQYSNQPQHF.